This T cell receptor beta chain comes out of a study of blood T cell repertoires in COVID-19. On the study more broadly: Sample material is recorded as cDNA or gDNA derived from T cells, B-cell-depleted T cells, or PBMCs.

During active infection, Seattle patients enrolled and were then monitored through disease. This clone was counted a few times. In the original processing: Estimation of nucleated cell counts was performed using reference gene primer amplification. Only in-frame clones appear in the TCRdb table, and some are missing; sequencing was by immunoSEQ multiplex PCR. The V and J calls and clone size come from that table; D and trimming were worked out from the DNA. The sample lists under 450,000 clones, approximately 90% occurring once. This CDR3 is built from 16 residues. Germline V gene sequence: CDR1 LGHNA, CDR2 YSLEER. The V gene lost 0 bases and the J gene lost 4 bases, with 13 bases spanning the gap.

This sequence was found in a woman in her thirties or forties with COVID-19, enrolled during active disease. The sequenced material came from peripheral blood. This chain joins TRBV4-3 and TRBJ2-1; D not resolved. The chain's CDR3 is CASSQDPAGLYNEQFF. CDR3 nucleotides: TGCGCCAGCAGCCAAGATCCGGCAGGCCTATACAATGAGCAGTTCTTC.